These 21 T cell receptor beta chains originate from one sample sequenced in a study of beta chain features in type 1 diabetes. Every isolated RNA sample was fully reverse transcribed, so sequencing captured expressed TCRB transcripts. The protocol was immunoSEQ multiplex PCR, while the TCRdb copy is restricted to in-frame clones and leaves out a portion. The sample gives 200,000 to 250,000 clones, over 9.5% of which show up once; about 0.037% is in the top ten. Sequenced input: naive CD4+ T cells from blood. Receptor source: a woman between 18 and 29 years old in good health.

This clone came up many times. This chain uses TRBV7-9 with TRBJ2-1; 12 bases match TRBD1. In germline, CDR1 is SEHNR, CDR2 FQNEAQ (reference sequence). The V and J ends lost 6 bases and 7 bases, in that order; junction bases with no gene match: 10. This CDR3 spans 16 amino acids. The CDR3 sequence is CASRTRLGQGANEQFF. The CDR3 nucleotides read TGTGCCAGCAGAACGAGGCTGGGACAGGGGGCTAATGAGCAGTTCTTC.

Regarding this clone: This same CDR3 is encoded by further DNA sequences in the sample. The chain uses TRBV6-5 and TRBJ2-6; D remains ambiguous. Trimming took off 5 bases at V and 4 bases at J, with 9 bases between the two ends. Germline CDR1 and CDR2: MNHEY and SVGAGI. The CDR3 has 14 amino acids. As DNA, the CDR3 is TGTGCCAGCAGTCCCGTCTCCGGGGCCAACGTCCTGACTTTC. Translating gives CASSPVSGANVLTF.

The V call is TRBV6-5, the J call TRBJ1-3; the D gene is possibly TRBD1 (5 bases). Germline V gene lookup returns CDR1 MNHEY and CDR2 SVGAGI. V was pared by 3 bases and J by 0 bases, with 9 bases between. The CDR3 totals 15 residues. The DNA for the CDR3 is TGTGCCAGCAGTTATCGGGGGATCTCTGGAAACACCATATATTTT. As protein: CASSYRGISGNTIYF.

The rearrangement joins TRBV6-1 to TRBJ1-4; no firm D call. This CDR3 spans 15 amino acids. Germline loops: CDR1 MNHNS, CDR2 SASEGT. Trimming left V 6 bases short and J 7 bases short, with 18 bases between. The DNA for the CDR3 is TGTGCCAGCAGCCCCCCGGGGTATCCTTTTGAAAAACTGTTTTTT. Amino acids: CASSPPGYPFEKLFF.

The chain is built from TRBV30 and TRBJ1-3; D remains ambiguous. Trimming shortened V by 2 bases and J by 0 bases, and 2 bases separated the two germline ends. The germline gives CDR1 GTSNPN, CDR2 SVGIG (reference sequence). CDR3 size: 12 residues. Here the CDR3 DNA reads TGTGCCTGGAGTCACTCTGGAAACACCATATATTTT. As protein: CAWSHSGNTIYF.

This clone was seen only a few times. The chain uses TRBV19 and TRBJ2-3, with 8 positions matching TRBD1. Germline trimming cut 6 bases from V and 1 base from J; bases unmatched to any gene: 6. Germline CDR1 LNHDA, CDR2 SQIVND (reference sequence). There are 15 residues in the CDR3. This CDR3 reads CASRPGQGGTDTQYF. As DNA, the CDR3 is TGTGCCAGTAGACCAGGACAGGGAGGCACAGATACGCAGTATTTT.

The J gene is TRBJ2-7, the V gene TRBV5-1, with 11 bases fitting TRBD1. CDR3 length equals 16 residues. CDR1 and CDR2 (germline): SGHRS, YFSETQ. The ends lost 0 bases at V and 4 bases at J; junction bases unmatched: 6. CDR3 amino acids: CASSLAPGQGVYEQYF. The CDR3 DNA reads as TGCGCCAGCAGCTTGGCCCCGGGACAGGGGGTTTACGAGCAGTACTTC.

This sequence joins TRBV5-1 and TRBJ2-3; 8 bases align to TRBD2. The V gene's germline CDR1 is SGHRS and CDR2 YFSETQ. J was trimmed by 6 bases and V by 0 bases; bases with no gene match: 0. The CDR3 length is 13 residues. CDR3 residues: CASSLAGGDTQYF. The CDR3 DNA is TGCGCCAGCAGCTTGGCGGGGGGGGATACGCAGTATTTT.

The table lists this clone with a few counts. This chain connects TRBV14 to TRBJ1-2; no firm D call. The CDR3 length is 13 residues. The germline V and J ends were trimmed by 4 bases and 7 bases, with 13 bases remaining between them. Germline V CDR1 and CDR2: SGHDN, FVKESK. CDR3 region: CASSLKRGGGYTF. CDR3 nucleotide sequence: TGTGCCAGCAGCCTGAAACGAGGAGGTGGCTACACCTTC.

In this sample, this clone turned up a few times. The chain recombines TRBV10-1 with TRBJ2-2, with no clear D. From germline, CDR1 is WNHNN and CDR2 SYGVQD (reference sequence). The CDR3 contains 12 residues. V dropped 8 bases and J dropped 4 bases, with 8 bases sitting between them. CDR3 nucleotide sequence: TGCGCCAGCCGTTCGGTCACCGGGGAGCTGTTTTTT. Translating gives CASRSVTGELFF.

This clone was detected only a few times. The chain couples TRBV20-1 to TRBJ1-2; unclear D gene. The V end was cut by 4 bases, the J end by 2 bases, with 5 bases between. The germline CDR1 and CDR2 sequences are DFQATT and SNEGSKA (reference sequence). The CDR3 runs to 11 residues. In DNA, the CDR3 is TGCAGTGCTAACAGCAACTATGGCTACACCTTC. It specifies CSANSNYGYTF.

The chain carries TRBV5-6 and TRBJ1-2; D gene unclear. The CDR3 extends over 15 amino acids. The V gene's germline CDR1 is SGHDT and CDR2 YYEEEE. V was shortened by 0 bases and J by 0 bases, with 9 bases between the two germline ends. The CDR3 region has the DNA TGTGCCAGCAGCTTGGTCGCAGGTGCTAACTATGGCTACACCTTC. Its translation is CASSLVAGANYGYTF.

The rearrangement joins TRBV30 to TRBJ2-5, with 8 bases matching TRBD1. Per germline, CDR1 GTSNPN and CDR2 SVGIG (reference sequence). The CDR3 sequence is 15 residues long. With 0 bases clipped from V and 4 bases from J, the junction kept 7 bases outside the gene matches. The CDR3 DNA reads TGTGCCTGGAGTGTACGCAGGGGGACAGGAGAGACCCAGTACTTC. This translates into CAWSVRRGTGETQYF.

The V call is TRBV30, the J call TRBJ2-7; a possible D gene is TRBD1 (5 bases). Trimming stripped 1 base from V and 4 bases from J, with 14 bases between. The CDR3 is 14 residues long. The germline V gene encodes CDR1 GTSNPN and CDR2 SVGIG (reference sequence). The CDR3 nucleotides read TGTGCCTGGAGTGCCCCGACAGTATTTTACGAGCAGTACTTC. The encoded protein is CAWSAPTVFYEQYF. Full variable domain (missing parts from reference TRBV30 and TRBJ2-7): SQTIHQWPATLVQPVGSPLSLECTVEGTSNPNLYWYRQAAGRGLQLLFYSVGIGQISSEVPQNLSASRPQDRQFILSSKKLLLSDSGFYLCAWSAPTVFYEQYFGPGTRLTVT.

This clone was observed a handful of times. The rearrangement links TRBV27 to TRBJ2-7; the match to TRBD2 covers 12 bases. The CDR3 has 13 amino acids. The V and J ends lost 6 bases and 11 bases, in that order; junction bases with no gene match: 8. Looked up from germline, CDR1 is MNHEY and CDR2 is SMNVEV (reference sequence). The CDR3 protein is CASSSPSGRAKYF. The CDR3 coding sequence is TGTGCCAGCAGCTCACCTAGCGGGAGGGCAAAGTACTTC.

This sequence joins TRBV19 and TRBJ2-7, with a weak D call TRBD1 (5 bases). Trimming shortened V by 1 base and J by 6 bases, and 13 bases separated the two germline ends. The CDR3 covers 14 residues. Per germline, CDR1 LNHDA and CDR2 SQIVND (reference sequence). DNA of the CDR3: TGTGCCAGTAGTATAGGGCAGGGTGTCAGCGAGCAGTACTTC. It encodes CASSIGQGVSEQYF.

This chain joins TRBV6-1 and TRBJ2-5, with D possibly TRBD2 on 5 matching bases. The V end lost 0 bases, the J end lost 1 base, and 12 bases lay between the germline ends. Germline V gene lookup returns CDR1 MNHNS and CDR2 SASEGT. The CDR3 spans 16 residues. In nucleotides, the CDR3 is TGTGCCAGCAGTGAAGCGCCTAGCCCACCCCAAGAGACCCAGTACTTC. Protein product: CASSEAPSPPQETQYF.

This clone was counted only a few times. The chain is built from TRBV5-6 and TRBJ2-7; 9 bases fit TRBD1. This CDR3 is built from 16 residues. From germline, CDR1 is SGHDT and CDR2 YYEEEE. V shed 4 bases and J 5 bases; nucleotides not matched to a gene: 13. CDR3 residues: CASSLEAGTGLDEQYF. DNA of the CDR3: TGTGCCAGCAGCCTGGAAGCCGGGACAGGGCTTGACGAGCAGTACTTC.

V and J are TRBV7-2 and TRBJ1-4; D gene unclear. V shed 5 bases and J shed 8 bases, with 18 bases lying between them. CDR1 and CDR2 (germline): SGHTA, FQGNSA. This CDR3 has 15 amino acids. DNA of the CDR3: TGTGCCAGCAGCCCCAGCGGTCCTCCGGGGGAAAAACTGTTTTTT. This codes for CASSPSGPPGEKLFF.

This rearrangement joins TRBV4-1 to TRBJ1-6; no firm D call. Germline CDR1 is MGHRA and CDR2 is YSYEKL. Deletions cut 0 bases from V and 10 bases from J, with 19 bases between. The CDR3 totals 17 residues. CDR3 in amino acids: CASSQDGSSSPPSPLHF. CDR3 DNA sequence: TGCGCCAGCAGCCAAGACGGTAGCAGCAGTCCCCCATCACCCCTCCACTTT.

This clone was picked up a small number of times. The chain has TRBV4-1 and TRBJ2-7; a weak D match, TRBD2 (6 bases). V was shortened by 8 bases and J by 0 bases, with 17 bases between the two germline ends. The CDR3 consists of 15 residues. The V gene's germline CDR1 is MGHRA and CDR2 YSYEKL. CDR3 nucleotide sequence: TGCGCCAGCCGCGAGCGGGCCGTGAGCTCCTACGAGCAGTACTTC. Translated: CASRERAVSSYEQYF.